These T cell receptor beta chains were read from a single sample in a study of vaccination and CD4 T cells after COVID-19. No antigen has been assigned to these receptors. TCRdb independently ran MiXCR on the PCR reads; one entry per CDR3 protein. Among more than 4,000 distinct CDR3 sequences listed, roughly a fifth were seen once. The sample taken for sequencing was CD4+ T cells from blood, cultured in vitro. These receptors all come from a human donor who had recovered from COVID-19. Each CDR3 is given with its conserved first and last residue. The D gene is left open where the match is weak. A clone size is listed for some rows: how often the clone was seen (once, few, many), or a class if it is expanded.

v_gene	j_gene	abundance	d_gene	CDR3aa	CDR3nt
TRBV30	TRBJ2-1	large	NA	CAWAPGHNEQFF	TGTGCCTGGGCACCGGGCCACAATGAGCAGTTCTTC
TRBV20-1	TRBJ1-4	medium-sized	NA	CSARRRGAPGEKLFF	TGCAGTGCTAGACGCAGGGGAGCCCCAGGGGAAAAACTGTTTTTT
TRBV30	TRBJ2-7	NA	NA	CAWGDPLEQYF	TGTGCCTGGGGGGACCCGTTAGAGCAGTACTTC
TRBV12-3/TRBV12-4	TRBJ1-1	hyperexpanded	NA	CASSLGGRFEAFF	TGTGCCAGCAGCTTAGGGGGGCGATTTGAAGCTTTCTTT
TRBV2	TRBJ2-2	medium-sized	TRBD1	CASSIQGAKNTGELFF	TGTGCCAGCAGTATACAGGGGGCTAAGAACACCGGGGAGCTGTTTTTT
TRBV12-3/TRBV12-4	TRBJ2-1	NA	NA	CASSLGGPQYEQFF	TGTGCCAGCAGTTTAGGCGGTCCTCAATATGAGCAGTTCTTC
TRBV20-1	TRBJ2-3	few	TRBD2	CSAPTSGGGHTQYF	TGCAGTGCGCCGACTAGCGGGGGAGGGCATACGCAGTATTTT
TRBV6-1	TRBJ2-2	NA	TRBD1	CASSEPGGITGELFF	TGTGCCAGCAGTGAACCAGGGGGCATCACCGGGGAGCTGTTTTTT
TRBV6-1	TRBJ2-5	medium-sized	TRBD2	CASRGRGGEETQYF	TGTGCCAGTCGTGGTCGGGGGGGCGAAGAGACCCAGTACTTC
TRBV4-2	TRBJ2-2	NA	NA	CASNQSAVTTGELFF	TGTGCCAGCAACCAGTCGGCAGTGACCACCGGGGAGCTGTTTTTT
TRBV10-3	TRBJ2-7	few	NA	CAIRSSKGSSYEQYF	TGTGCCATCAGATCGTCGAAGGGGAGCTCCTACGAGCAGTACTTC
TRBV19	TRBJ1-4	NA	NA	CASSIGAGRREKLFF	TGTGCCAGTAGTATAGGGGCCGGGCGGAGGGAAAAACTGTTTTTT
TRBV29-1	TRBJ2-3	NA	NA	CSVEDGGDTQYF	TGCAGCGTTGAAGATGGGGGGGATACGCAGTATTTT
TRBV7-3	TRBJ2-7	few	NA	CASSQPGGEQYF	TGTGCCAGCAGCCAACCCGGGGGCGAGCAGTACTTC
TRBV5-1	TRBJ2-5	NA	TRBD1	CASSLGDRALYQETQYF	TGCGCCAGCAGCTTGGGGGACAGGGCCCTGTACCAAGAGACCCAGTACTTC
TRBV11-3	TRBJ2-2	NA	NA	CASSLSAGTGELFF	TGTGCCAGCAGCCTTTCGGCCGGGACGGGGGAGCTGTTTTTT
TRBV18	TRBJ2-3	NA	TRBD1	CASSPGQGAQGNGVDTQYF	TGTGCCAGCTCACCGGGACAGGGGGCGCAGGGGAACGGAGTAGATACGCAGTATTTT
TRBV11-2	TRBJ2-3	NA	NA	CASSLKAGPDTQYF	TGTGCCAGCAGCTTAAAGGCAGGGCCGGATACGCAGTATTTT
TRBV4-2	TRBJ1-2	few	TRBD1	CASSQGGLQGASGYTF	TGTGCCAGCAGCCAAGGCGGATTACAGGGGGCGAGTGGCTACACCTTC
TRBV5-1	TRBJ2-7	once	TRBD1	CASSLGDRGSYEQYF	TGCGCCAGCAGCTTGGGGGACAGGGGCTCCTACGAGCAGTACTTC
TRBV14	TRBJ1-2	medium-sized	NA	CASSLWGTPTNYGYTF	TGTGCCAGCAGCCTTTGGGGGACACCAACTAACTATGGCTACACCTTC
TRBV7-8	TRBJ2-7	few	NA	CASSLVEAGRSEQYF	TGTGCCAGCAGCTTAGTGGAGGCAGGGCGAAGCGAGCAGTACTTC
TRBV20-1	TRBJ2-2	NA	TRBD2	CSARGVAGGSMDGELFF	TGCAGTGCTAGAGGTGTTGCGGGGGGGTCGATGGACGGGGAGCTGTTTTTT
TRBV11-3	TRBJ2-5	few	NA	CASSLDGGTEETQYF	TGTGCCAGCAGCTTAGATGGGGGCACAGAAGAGACCCAGTACTTC
TRBV6-1	TRBJ2-7	NA	TRBD1	CASSAGTDANYEQYF	TGTGCCAGCAGTGCCGGGACAGACGCCAACTACGAGCAGTACTTC
TRBV12-3/TRBV12-4	TRBJ1-2	few	TRBD1	CASSLVSGGRGGYTF	TGTGCCAGCAGTTTGGTATCAGGGGGGAGAGGGGGCTACACCTTC
TRBV12-3/TRBV12-4	TRBJ2-1	NA	TRBD2	CASSFLLLAEQFF	TGTGCCAGCAGTTTTCTCCTACTAGCGGAGCAGTTCTTC
TRBV30	TRBJ2-3	few	NA	CAWGGGYDTQYF	TGTGCCTGGGGCGGGGGCTACGATACGCAGTATTTT
TRBV9	TRBJ2-1	NA	TRBD2	CASSVGWASGGVEQFF	TGTGCCAGCAGCGTAGGTTGGGCTAGCGGGGGGGTAGAGCAGTTCTTC
TRBV11-2	TRBJ1-2	few	NA	CASSFRIQASGYTF	TGTGCCAGCAGCTTCCGGATCCAAGCTAGTGGCTACACCTTC
TRBV6-1	TRBJ1-2	large	TRBD1	CASTRTGEAYGYTF	TGTGCCAGCACTCGGACAGGAGAGGCCTATGGCTACACCTTC
TRBV12-3/TRBV12-4	TRBJ2-2	few	NA	CASSPTFTGELFF	TGTGCCAGCAGCCCCACTTTCACCGGGGAGCTGTTTTTT